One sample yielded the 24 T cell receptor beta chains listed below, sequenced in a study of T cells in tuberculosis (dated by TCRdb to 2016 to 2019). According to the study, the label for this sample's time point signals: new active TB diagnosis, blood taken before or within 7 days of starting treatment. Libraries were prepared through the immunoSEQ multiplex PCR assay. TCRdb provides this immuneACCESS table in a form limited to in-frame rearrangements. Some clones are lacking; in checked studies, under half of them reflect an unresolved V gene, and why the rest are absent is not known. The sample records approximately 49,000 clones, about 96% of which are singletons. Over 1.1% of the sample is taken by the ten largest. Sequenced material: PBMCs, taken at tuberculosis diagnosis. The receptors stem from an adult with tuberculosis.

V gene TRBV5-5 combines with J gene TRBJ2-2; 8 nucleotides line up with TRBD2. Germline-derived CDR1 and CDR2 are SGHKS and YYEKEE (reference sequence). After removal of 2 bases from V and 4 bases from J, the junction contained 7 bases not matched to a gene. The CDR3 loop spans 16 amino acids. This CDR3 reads CASSLSGSFVTGELFF. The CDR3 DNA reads TGTGCCAGCAGCTTAAGCGGGAGTTTCGTCACCGGGGAGCTGTTTTTT. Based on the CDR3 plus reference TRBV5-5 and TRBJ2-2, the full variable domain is DAGVTQSPTHLIKTRGQQVTLRCSPISGHKSVSWYQQVLGQGPQFIFQYYEKEERGRGNFPDRFSARQFPNYSSELNVNALLLGDSALYLCASSLSGSFVTGELFFGEGSRLTVL.

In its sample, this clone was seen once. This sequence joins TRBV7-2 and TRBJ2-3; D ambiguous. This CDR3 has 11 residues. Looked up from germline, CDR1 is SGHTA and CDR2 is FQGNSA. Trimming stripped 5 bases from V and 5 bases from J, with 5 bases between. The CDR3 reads CASSPLDTQYF. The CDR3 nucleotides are TGTGCCAGCAGCCCTTTAGATACGCAGTATTTT.

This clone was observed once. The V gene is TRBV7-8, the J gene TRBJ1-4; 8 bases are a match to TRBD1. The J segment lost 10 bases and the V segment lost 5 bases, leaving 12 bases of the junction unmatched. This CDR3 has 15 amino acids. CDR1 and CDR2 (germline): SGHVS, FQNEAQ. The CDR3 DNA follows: TGTGCCAGCAGCGTTCAGGGGGCCACGGGAGGAAAACTGTTTTTT. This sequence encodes CASSVQGATGGKLFF.

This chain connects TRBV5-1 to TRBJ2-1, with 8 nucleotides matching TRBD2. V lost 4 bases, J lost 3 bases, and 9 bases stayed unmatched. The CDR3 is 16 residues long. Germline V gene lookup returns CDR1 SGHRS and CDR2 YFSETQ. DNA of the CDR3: TGCGCCAGCAGCCCCGGGGGCCTAGCGGGCTACAATGAGCAGTTCTTC. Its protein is CASSPGGLAGYNEQFF.

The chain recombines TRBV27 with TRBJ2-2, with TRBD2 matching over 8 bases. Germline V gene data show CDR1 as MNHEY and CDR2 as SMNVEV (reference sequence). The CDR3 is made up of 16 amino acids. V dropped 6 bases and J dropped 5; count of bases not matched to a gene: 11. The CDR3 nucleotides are TGTGCCAGCAGACTAACTAGCGGAGGTGGGACCGGGGAGCTGTTTTTT. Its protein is CASRLTSGGGTGELFF.

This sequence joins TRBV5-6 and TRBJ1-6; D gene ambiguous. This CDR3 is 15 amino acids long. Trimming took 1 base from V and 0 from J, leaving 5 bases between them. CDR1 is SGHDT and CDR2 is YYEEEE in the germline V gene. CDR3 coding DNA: TGTGCCAGCAGCTTGCGCGACTCCTATAATTCACCCCTCCACTTT. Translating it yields CASSLRDSYNSPLHF.

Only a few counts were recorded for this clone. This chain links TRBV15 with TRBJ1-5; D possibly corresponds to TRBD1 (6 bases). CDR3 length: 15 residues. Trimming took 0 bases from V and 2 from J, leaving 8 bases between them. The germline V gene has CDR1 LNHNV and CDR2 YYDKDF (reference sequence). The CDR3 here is CATSRDKGGNQPQHF. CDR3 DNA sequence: TGTGCCACCAGCAGAGATAAGGGGGGCAATCAGCCCCAGCATTTT.

This chain's CDR3 is CASSPTGQGQETQYF. The CDR3 DNA reads TGTGCCAGCAGCCCTACGGGACAGGGTCAAGAGACCCAGTACTTC. The rearrangement uses TRBV13 and TRBJ2-5; TRBD1 matches at 9 bases. V gave up 5 bases and J gave up 2 bases; unmatched junction bases: 6. The CDR3 spans 15 residues. Germline CDR1 reads PRHDT; CDR2 reads FYEKMQ (reference sequence).

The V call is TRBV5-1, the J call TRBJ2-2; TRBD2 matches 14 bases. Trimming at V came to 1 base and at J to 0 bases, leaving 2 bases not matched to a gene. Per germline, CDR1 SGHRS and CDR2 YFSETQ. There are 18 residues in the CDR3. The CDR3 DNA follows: TGCGCCAGCAGCTTGCGACTAGCGGGAGGGCCGAACACCGGGGAGCTGTTTTTT. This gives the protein CASSLRLAGGPNTGELFF.

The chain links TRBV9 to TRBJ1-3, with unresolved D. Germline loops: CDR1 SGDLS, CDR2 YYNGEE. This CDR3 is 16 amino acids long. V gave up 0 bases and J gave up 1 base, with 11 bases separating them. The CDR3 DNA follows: TGTGCCAGCAGCGTAGGCGTAGGGAGGTCTGGAAACACCATATATTTT. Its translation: CASSVGVGRSGNTIYF.

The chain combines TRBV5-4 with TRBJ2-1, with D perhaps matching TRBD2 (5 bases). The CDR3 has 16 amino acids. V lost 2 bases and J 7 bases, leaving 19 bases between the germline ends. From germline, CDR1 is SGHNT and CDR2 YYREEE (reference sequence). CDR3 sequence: CASSFTGVGRTNEQFF. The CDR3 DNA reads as TGTGCCAGCAGCTTCACCGGAGTAGGGAGAACGAATGAGCAGTTCTTC. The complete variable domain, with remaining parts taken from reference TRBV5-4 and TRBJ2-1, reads ETGVTQSPTHLIKTRGQQVTLRCSSQSGHNTVSWYQQALGQGPQFIFQYYREEENGRGNFPPRFSGLQFPNYSSELNVNALELDDSALYLCASSFTGVGRTNEQFFGPGTRLTVL.

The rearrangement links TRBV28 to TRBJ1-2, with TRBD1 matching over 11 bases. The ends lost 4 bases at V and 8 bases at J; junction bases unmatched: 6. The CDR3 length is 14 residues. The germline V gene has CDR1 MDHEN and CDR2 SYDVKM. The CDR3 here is CASSYLDRGLGYTF. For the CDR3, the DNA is TGTGCCAGCAGTTATTTGGACAGGGGGCTCGGCTACACCTTC.

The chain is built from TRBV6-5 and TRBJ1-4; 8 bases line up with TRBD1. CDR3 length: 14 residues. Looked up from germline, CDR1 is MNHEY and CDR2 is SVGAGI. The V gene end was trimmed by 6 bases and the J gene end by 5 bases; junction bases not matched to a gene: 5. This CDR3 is CASSRQGTNEKLFF. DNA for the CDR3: TGTGCCAGCAGCCGACAGGGGACAAATGAAAAACTGTTTTTT.

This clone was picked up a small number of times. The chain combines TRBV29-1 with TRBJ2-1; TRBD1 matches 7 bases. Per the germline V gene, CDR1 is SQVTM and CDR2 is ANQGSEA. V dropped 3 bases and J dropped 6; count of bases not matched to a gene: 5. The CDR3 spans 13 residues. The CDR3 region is CSVERGHSNEQFF. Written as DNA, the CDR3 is TGCAGCGTTGAGAGGGGGCATAGCAATGAGCAGTTCTTC.

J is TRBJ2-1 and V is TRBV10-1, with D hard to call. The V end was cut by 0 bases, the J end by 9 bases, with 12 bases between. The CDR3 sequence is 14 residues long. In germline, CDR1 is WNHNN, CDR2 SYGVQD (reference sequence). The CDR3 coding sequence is TGCGCCAGCAGTGAGTCGATCACAGCTACTGAGCAGTTCTTC. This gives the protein CASSESITATEQFF.

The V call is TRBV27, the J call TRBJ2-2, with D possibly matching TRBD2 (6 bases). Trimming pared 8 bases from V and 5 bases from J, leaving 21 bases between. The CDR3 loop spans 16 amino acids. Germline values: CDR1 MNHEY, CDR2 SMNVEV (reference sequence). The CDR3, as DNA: TGTGCCAGCTCCAGGAACCCGGGAGCTGAAACCGGGGAGCTGTTTTTT. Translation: CASSRNPGAETGELFF.

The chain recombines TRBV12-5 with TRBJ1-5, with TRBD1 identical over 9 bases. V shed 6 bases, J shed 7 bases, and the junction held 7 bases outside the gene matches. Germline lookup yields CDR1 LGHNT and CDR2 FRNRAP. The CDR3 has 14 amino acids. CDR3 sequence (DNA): TGTGCTAGTGGCCCGGGACAGGGAAGGCAGCCCCAGCATTTT. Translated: CASGPGQGRQPQHF. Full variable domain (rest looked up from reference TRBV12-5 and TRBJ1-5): DARVTQTPRHKVTEMGQEVTMRCQPILGHNTVFWYRQTMMQGLELLAYFRNRAPLDDSGMPKDRFSAEMPDATLATLKIQPSEPRDSAVYFCASGPGQGRQPQHFGDGTRLSIL.

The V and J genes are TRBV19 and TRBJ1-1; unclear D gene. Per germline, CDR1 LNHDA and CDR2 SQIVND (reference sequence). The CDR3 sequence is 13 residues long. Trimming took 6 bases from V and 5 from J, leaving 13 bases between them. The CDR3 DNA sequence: TGTGCCAGTAGCCAACGAGAATGGACTGAAGCTTTCTTT. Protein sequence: CASSQREWTEAFF.

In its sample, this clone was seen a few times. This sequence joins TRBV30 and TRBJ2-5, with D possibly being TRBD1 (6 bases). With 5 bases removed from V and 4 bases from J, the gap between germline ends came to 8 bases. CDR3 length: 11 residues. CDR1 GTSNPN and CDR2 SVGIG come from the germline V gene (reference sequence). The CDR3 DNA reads TGTGCCTGGGGGGGCGGAGAGACCCAGTACTTC. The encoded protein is CAWGGGETQYF.

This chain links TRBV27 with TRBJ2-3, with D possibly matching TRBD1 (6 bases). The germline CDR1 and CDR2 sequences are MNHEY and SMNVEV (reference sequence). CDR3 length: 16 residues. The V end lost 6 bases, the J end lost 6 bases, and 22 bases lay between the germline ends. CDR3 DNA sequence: TGTGCCAGCAGGTTAGGTCCAGGGGCTCCTCCGGATACGCAGTATTTT. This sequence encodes CASRLGPGAPPDTQYF.

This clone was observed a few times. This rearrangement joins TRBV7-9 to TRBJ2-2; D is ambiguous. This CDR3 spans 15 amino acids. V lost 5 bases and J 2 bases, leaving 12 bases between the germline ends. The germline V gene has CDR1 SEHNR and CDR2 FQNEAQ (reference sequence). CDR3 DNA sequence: TGTGCCAGCAGCCCCCGCGAGAGCAACACCGGGGAGCTGTTTTTT. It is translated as CASSPRESNTGELFF.

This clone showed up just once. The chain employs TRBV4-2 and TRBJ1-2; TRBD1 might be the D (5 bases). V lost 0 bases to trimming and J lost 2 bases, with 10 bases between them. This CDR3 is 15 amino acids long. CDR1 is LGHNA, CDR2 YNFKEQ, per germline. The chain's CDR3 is CASSQDFRGNYGYTF. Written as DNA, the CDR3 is TGTGCCAGCAGCCAAGATTTTAGGGGAAACTATGGCTACACCTTC.

As DNA, the CDR3 is TGCGCCAGCAGCTTCCTAGCGGGAGTGGGGGTAGGTGAGCAGTTCTTC. Protein product: CASSFLAGVGVGEQFF. This chain connects TRBV5-1 to TRBJ2-1, with 10 bases identical to TRBD2. The CDR3 is 16 amino acids. The germline CDR1 and CDR2 sequences are SGHRS and YFSETQ. The ends lost 2 bases at V and 9 bases at J; junction bases unmatched: 11.

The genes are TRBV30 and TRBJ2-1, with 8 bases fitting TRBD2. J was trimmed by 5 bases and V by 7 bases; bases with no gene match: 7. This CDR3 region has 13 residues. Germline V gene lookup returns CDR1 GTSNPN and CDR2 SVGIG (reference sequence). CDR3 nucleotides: TGTGCCTCCAGCGGGAGAAGGGACAATGAGCAGTTCTTC. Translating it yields CASSGRRDNEQFF.